The text below deals with one T cell receptor beta chain. Its specific antigen is unknown. No much larger clonotype is one base removed from it; base qualities were not supplied. The cohort comprised around 690 healthy bone marrow donors. At the time of sampling, all cohort members were nominally healthy, though unrecorded immune exposures were likely present. The donor tested CMV seronegative and was one of the 352 seronegative cohort members. A peripheral blood sample was provided by each donor, and peripheral blood mononuclear cells were used for TCR beta sequencing. Genomic DNA was extracted from the blood cell samples with the Qiagen DNeasy Blood Extraction Kit. These data originate in a study of cytomegalovirus exposure and HLA in healthy donors (dated by TCRdb to about 2017). In the study overall: In an earlier analysis of roughly 590 of the donors, about 260 Gb of sequence data and 117 million unique TCR beta sequences from 180 million or so T cells were reported. About 310 gigabases of sequencing data and 80 million or so unique TCR sequences were included in an early release covering 550 to 650 HLA-typed donors. Among the roughly 400 genotyped donors, approximately 81% belonged to the genetic ancestry cluster associated with self-reported Caucasian donors. The aim of the study was to test whether cataloging public T cell receptors could identify signatures of past pathogen exposure. The study profiled the T cell repertoires of 500 to 800 subjects by immunosequencing and related them to cytomegalovirus serostatus. In addition to the first cohort of roughly 670 subjects, a separate validation cohort of some 120 different subjects was used. To predict cytomegalovirus infection status, the study brought together high-throughput TCR immunosequencing, statistical association of individual TCRs with disease status, and machine learning. A later analysis re-analyzed previously published TCR beta repertoires from roughly 630 donors and added high-resolution HLA genotyping to study TCR occurrence patterns. Rather than using new phenotypic data, the later analysis identified candidate immune exposures from TCR beta sequences and from how often those sequences occurred across donors. An earlier analysis of 587 of the donors used high-throughput TCR beta sequencing to judge whether each TCR beta V gene segment behaved as functional or pseudogenic. Donor age, sex, ethnicity and CMV serostatus were collected together with the repertoire data. A later genetic analysis took genome-wide SNP genotypes for about 55% of the roughly 700 donors and used that subset as a discovery cohort. Every discovery cohort repertoire had been produced on one sequencing platform. HLA typing covered class I and class II loci at four-digit resolution. The number of donors typed differed by locus, with about 629-630 for A, B, C, DRB1 and DQB1, over 500 for DQA1, over 600 for DPA1, and around 460 for DPB1. Because of strong linkage in the cohort, 5 or 6 DR-DQ haplotypes were treated as single units for association and clustering. Among some 400 genotyped donors of the cohort, an average of around 240,000 unique TCR beta nucleotide sequences was sequenced per donor, of which about 18% were non-productive. The paper as a whole reports these results and caveats: At a false discovery rate of 0.05, a later analysis linked 15,000 to 20,000 TCR beta sequences to specific HLA alleles. A later analysis found that TCR association rates varied across HLA loci, with DRB1 alleles showing the most associated TCRs and HLA-C alleles the fewest. Because some donors lacked HLA typing at each locus, the association tests relied only on the typed subset. Correlated functional status among segregating V segments might be attributable to linkage disequilibrium, but an unknown experimental factor could not be ruled out. A total of 150 or so TCR beta chains were listed by the study as associated with cytomegalovirus. This cohort had only TCR beta chains sequenced, and the lack of alpha or paired-chain data limited which features could be detected. A further reported finding was that TCR beta sequences accurately predicted the HLA-A and HLA-B alleles for most subjects in the first cohort. It was suggested by the authors that the approach could potentially be generalized to other disease states and immunological phenotypes. In a later genetic analysis, a missense DCLRE1C variant was associated with V-gene and J-gene trimming of TCR beta chains, and the association was replicated in an independent cohort. A cluster of highly shared sequence variants was judged likely to be a technical artifact of the sequencing pipeline. Roughly uniform sequencing depth across donors was assumed in presence/absence analyses, although this assumption may not hold. Most TCR sequences were seen in very few donors, while some public TCRs were found in many individuals. The only immune exposure information available for the cohort was CMV serostatus. Because counts were too low, some 16 rarely observed V segments, including chromosome 9 orphons, were excluded from the earlier analysis of 587 of the donors. According to a later analysis, parvovirus B19, influenza, CMV and Epstein-Barr virus appeared linked to several top co-occurrence clusters. Most CMV-associated TCR beta chains appeared to be HLA-restricted in a later analysis, and the HLA associations seemed to be driven largely by CMV exposure. The classifier was reported to diagnose cytomegalovirus status with high specificity and sensitivity in both the original and validation cohorts. Because the 87-base-pair reads could not distinguish some IMGT-functional V segments, including TRBV6-2 and TRBV6-3, those segments were excluded. Broadly in line with IMGT annotations, most TCR beta V segments showed up in productive rearrangements about 90% or about 30% of the time in an earlier analysis of roughly 590 of the donors. In a later analysis, HLA-associated TCR beta chains were found to be more clonally expanded and to have lower generation probabilities than equally common non-associated chains. Assigning TCR associations to individual alleles was difficult when HLA alleles, especially DR and DQ, strongly co-occurred. A later genetic analysis reported fewer N-insertions in productive TCRs among donors in an Asian-associated ancestry cluster than the approximately 700-donor mean. In vitro tests confirmed that a few of the cytomegalovirus-associated TCR beta chains recognize cytomegalovirus antigens.

CDR3 length: 13 amino acids, cysteine to phenylalanine. The CDR3 DNA has 39 bases and is translated from base 1. CDR1 and CDR2 (LNHDA, SQIVND) derive from the germline V gene (reference sequence). V sheds 3 bases and J sheds 9 bases, leaving 14 bases between their ends. Libraries were constructed by the immunoSEQ multiplex PCR assay. A mixture of 60 forward primers for TCR Vbeta segments and 13 reverse primers for TCR Jbeta segments was used in the multiplex PCR. Amplification of the CDR3 region of rearranged TCR beta genes was performed with a multiplex PCR assay on genomic DNA. On the Illumina HiSeq System, the amplified TCR beta libraries were sequenced as 87-base-pair reads. The study's processing was this. In a later analysis, about 80 million unique TCR beta chains were counted across the approximately 640 repertoires, and roughly 10 million of these chains were shared by at least two donors. To remove PCR and sequencing errors, raw reads were error-corrected and collapsed into unique sequences using a nearest-neighbor algorithm that merged closely related sequences. To assign V, D and J gene segments, CDR3 sequences were aligned to IMGT reference sequences. For a sequence to be retained, a match of at least six nucleotides was required to both a V gene segment and a J gene segment. Rearrangements were called productive when the CDR3 lacked stop codons and stayed in frame with V and J; all others were non-productive. Following IMGT convention, CDR3 was defined as the stretch from the second conserved V-encoded cysteine up to the conserved J-encoded phenylalanine. The earlier analysis of 500 to 650 of the donors excluded any sequence lacking an unambiguous match to a single V gene segment. In an earlier analysis of approximately 500 of the donors, a V segment was called functional when productive rearrangements were above 56.7%, and segregating when the standard deviation between donors exceeded 5%. To diagnose cytomegalovirus status from the catalog of TCR beta chain sequences, a statistical classification framework was built. V and J gene assignment, in a later analysis, came from comparing TCR nucleotide sequences with IMGT/GENE-DB human TR gene sequences. A later analysis assigned CDR3 sequences and most-parsimonious VDJ recombination scenarios with the TCRdist pipeline. In a later analysis, each TCR beta chain was defined by its CDR3 amino acid sequence together with its V-gene family, and reads without a unique V-gene family were excluded. To address suspected cross-contamination and a sequencing artifact, a later analysis removed under 600 highly shared, low-generation-probability nucleotide sequences. In a later analysis, a clonal expansion index was calculated for each public chain from normalized within-repertoire ranks of inferred template counts. In a later analysis, generation probabilities were computed with a VDJ recombination model fitted to out-of-frame rearrangements, and the resulting probabilities were checked against IGoR. Hypergeometric tests were used in a later analysis to score TCR-TCR, TCR-HLA and TCR-CMV co-occurrence, with a repertoire-size bias correction applied to the TCR pairs. To estimate false discovery rates, a later analysis permuted the HLA or CMV assignments 20 times. In a later analysis, co-occurring TCRs were grouped using DBSCAN, with TCRdist sequence similarity added in when clustering inside HLA-allele-positive subsets. Repertoires with fewer than 30,000 or more than 120,000 public chains, plus five repertoires with anomalous nucleotide sharing, were excluded from co-occurrence clustering. TCRdb limited this immuneACCESS table to in-frame rearrangements with V and J called. A share of clones is missing; checked studies link under half to unresolved V genes, and the rest is unexplained. That table supplies the V and J calls and clone size; D and trimming were determined from the DNA. This sample is represented by some 100,000 clones; roughly 85% of them were singletons. The ten biggest clones cover around 3.9% of the sample.

The receptor was isolated from a man aged 25 to 40 in good health and CMV-seronegative. The rearrangement combines TRBV19 with TRBJ1-1; TRBD1 is possibly the D segment (5 matching bases). Input material: PBMCs. The CDR3 in this case is CASSMKGRGKAFF. The sequence in DNA is TGTGCCAGTAGTATGAAGGGAAGGGGTAAAGCTTTCTTT.